This T cell receptor (beta chain) is from a study of blood T cell repertoires in COVID-19. Turning to the study itself: Whether acute or convalescent, the COVID-19 samples came from the United States, Italy and Spain.

Germline CDR1 and CDR2: SGDLS and YYNGEE. With 3 bases clipped from V and 1 base from J, the junction kept 2 bases outside the gene matches. The CDR3 is 16 residues long. In the source study's methods: The authors estimated nucleated cell counts from reference gene primer amplification. Generated by immunoSEQ multiplex PCR, the TCRdb table keeps only in-frame clones and is missing some. The V and J calls and clone size were taken over from that table, and D and trimming were inferred from the DNA. This table has about 200,000 clones, roughly 80% appearing once. Two negative PCRs, clearance, or symptom resolution were required of recovered Cohort 3 donors.

The J gene is TRBJ1-5, the V gene TRBV9; 12 nucleotides agree with TRBD1. The sequenced sample consisted of PBMCs or T cells enriched from blood (not recorded which). This sequence was found in a man aged 35 to 55 who had recovered from COVID-19. The CDR3 protein is CASSEGTGGSNQPQHF. The DNA of the CDR3 is TGTGCCAGCAGCGAGGGGACAGGGGGCAGCAATCAGCCCCAGCATTTT.